This T cell receptor beta chain emerged from a study of vaccination and CD4 T cells after COVID-19. The V gene lost 0 bases and the J gene lost 4 bases, with 11 bases spanning the gap. Per the germline V gene, CDR1 is DFQATT and CDR2 is SNEGSKA (reference sequence). The CDR3 loop spans 14 amino acids. Sequencing of DNA taken from cultured CD4+ T cells relied on the Oncomine TCR Beta short-read assay. Once CD4+ T cells had been cultured, genomic DNA was extracted from them. Each CDR3 protein gets one entry after TCRdb re-called the PCR reads with MiXCR. The table lists about 9,400 distinct CDR3 sequences, around a third of them singletons. On this clonotype itself: Antigen unknown.

Treatment: roughly ten-day PBMC culture with coronavirus spike peptide pools or control peptides (ViraFEST assay). An unexposed donor provided the CD4+ T cells, which were collected before the COVID-19 pandemic (2011-2018). This receptor was taken from a human donor in good health. The sequencing input was CD4+ T cells from blood, cultured in vitro. V usage is TRBV20-1 and J usage is TRBJ2-3, with D unclear. The CDR3: CSARDIRAADTQYF. CDR3 DNA sequence: TGCAGTGCTAGAGATATAAGGGCAGCAGATACGCAGTATTTT.